This TCR beta chain was sequenced in a study of OX40 agonist ivuxolimab in advanced cancers. Context from the whole study: Ivuxolimab was a fully human IgG2 agonistic monoclonal antibody targeting the costimulatory receptor OX40 (CD134). Among the 50 to 55 dose-escalation patients, about 19 had hepatocellular carcinoma, approximately 15 melanoma, 9 renal cell carcinoma and 9 head and neck cancer. Intravenous ivuxolimab was administered to patients every 2 weeks at six dose levels: 0.01, 0.1, 0.3, 1.5, 3 and 10 mg/kg. Prior anti-PD-1, anti-PD-L1 or anti-CTLA-4 therapy was permitted, and approximately 40% of dose-escalation patients had received checkpoint inhibitors. Partial responses occurred in three dose-escalation patients: two with cutaneous melanoma and one with hepatocellular carcinoma. Peripheral TCRbeta sequencing was intended to test whether TCR sequence diversity was altered and clonal T-cell expansion was caused by ivuxolimab. In the dose-escalation cohort, 82.7% of patients were male, and the mean age was around 60 years, with a range of about 23 to 85. The paper covers the monotherapy dose-escalation part of the phase I ivuxolimab trial, which included N of about 56 patients.

For sequencing of the TCRbeta CDR3 region, genomic DNA was extracted from the sorted cells. The immunoSEQ Assay was used for sequencing of TCRbeta CDR3 regions. The table comes from immuneACCESS by way of TCRdb, which keeps in-frame sequences with V and J called. Part of the clones is missing from these tables; in studies checked, under half for an unresolved V gene and the rest for unknown reasons. The sample table records some 73,000 clones; 80% to 90% of these occur just once. 0.65% to 0.9% of the sample is in the top ten clones. Overall results and qualifications from the work: At doses of 0.1 to 3.0 mg/kg, clonal expansion of both CD4+ and CD8+ blood T cells was observed from baseline to week 6. The antigen specificity of the peripheral T cells that underwent clonal expansion was not determined. Partial responders in the 0.1-3.0 mg/kg groups had among the lowest normalized peripheral clonal expansion, especially among CD8+ T cells. Low levels of normalized T-cell clonal expansion were also seen in some patients who did not respond. After ivuxolimab, expanded clones were on average more numerous among CD8+ T cells than among CD4+ T cells.

CDR1 KGHSH and CDR2 LQKENI were looked up in the germline V gene. Trimming takes 2 bases off V and 2 bases off J; junction bases not matched to a gene: 9. Measured from the cysteine to the phenylalanine, the CDR3 is 17 residues long. Here the CDR3 DNA is all that survives: 51 bases in frame from base 1. Patients with a history of autoimmune disease or receiving systemic immunosuppression were excluded from the trial. In every dose cohort, peripheral blood was drawn for TCR sequencing at baseline, cycle 4 day 1, and cycle 7 day 1. The samples were drawn from a first-in-human, open-label, multicenter phase I dose-escalation trial of ivuxolimab. Adults with locally advanced or metastatic melanoma, renal cell, hepatocellular, or head and neck squamous cell carcinoma were enrolled in the trial. Before TCR sequencing, CD4+ and CD8+ T cells were separately sorted from peripheral blood. About this clone: Its antigen specificity is not known. Base quality data are lacking; no much larger clone is found one base away.

This material consisted of CD4+ or CD8+ T cells sorted from blood, taken in a trial of the OX40 agonist ivuxolimab. The chain is assembled from TRBV18 and TRBJ1-3; 7 bases in the junction line up with TRBD1. The receptor comes from an adult with an advanced solid tumor such as melanoma, head and neck, liver or kidney cancer. DNA sequence: TGTGCCAGCTCACCAAGTACAGGGGATTGGACTGGAAACACCATATATTTT. Translated, this gives CASSPSTGDWTGNTIYF.